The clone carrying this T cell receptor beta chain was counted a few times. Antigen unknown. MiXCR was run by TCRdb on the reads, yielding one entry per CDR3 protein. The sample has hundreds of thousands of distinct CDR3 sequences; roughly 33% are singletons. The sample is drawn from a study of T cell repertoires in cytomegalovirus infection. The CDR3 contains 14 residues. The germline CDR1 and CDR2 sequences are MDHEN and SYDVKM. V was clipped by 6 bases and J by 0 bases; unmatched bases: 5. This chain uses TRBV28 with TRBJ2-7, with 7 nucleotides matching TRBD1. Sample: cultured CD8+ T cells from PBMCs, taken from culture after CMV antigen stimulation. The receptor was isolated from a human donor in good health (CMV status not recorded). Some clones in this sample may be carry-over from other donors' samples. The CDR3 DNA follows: TGTGCCAGCAGCCACAGGGGTCCCTCCTACGAGCAGTACGTC. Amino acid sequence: CASSHRGPSYEQYV.